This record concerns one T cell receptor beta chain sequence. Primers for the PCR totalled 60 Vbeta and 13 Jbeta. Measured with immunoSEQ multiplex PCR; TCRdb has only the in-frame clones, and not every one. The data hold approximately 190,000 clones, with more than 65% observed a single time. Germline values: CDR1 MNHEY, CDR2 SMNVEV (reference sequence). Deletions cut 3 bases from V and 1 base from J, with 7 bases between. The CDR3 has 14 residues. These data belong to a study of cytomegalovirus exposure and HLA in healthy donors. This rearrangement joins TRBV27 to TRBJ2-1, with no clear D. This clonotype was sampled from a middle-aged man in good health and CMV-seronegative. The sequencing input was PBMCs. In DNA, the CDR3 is TGTGCCAGCAGTTTCCAGGTATCCTACAATGAGCAGTTCTTC. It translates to CASSFQVSYNEQFF.